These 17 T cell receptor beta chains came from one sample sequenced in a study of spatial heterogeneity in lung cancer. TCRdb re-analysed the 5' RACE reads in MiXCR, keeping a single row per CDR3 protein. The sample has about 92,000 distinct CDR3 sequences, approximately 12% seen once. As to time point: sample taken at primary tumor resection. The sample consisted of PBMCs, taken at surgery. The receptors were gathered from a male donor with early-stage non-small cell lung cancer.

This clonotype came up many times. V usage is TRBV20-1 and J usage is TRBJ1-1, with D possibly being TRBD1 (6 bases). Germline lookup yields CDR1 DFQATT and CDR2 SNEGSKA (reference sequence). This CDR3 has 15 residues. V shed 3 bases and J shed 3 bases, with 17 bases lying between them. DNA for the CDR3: TGCAGTGCTAGGGGTGCTCGGGGGGCGGACACTGAAGCTTTCTTT. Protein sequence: CSARGARGADTEAFF.

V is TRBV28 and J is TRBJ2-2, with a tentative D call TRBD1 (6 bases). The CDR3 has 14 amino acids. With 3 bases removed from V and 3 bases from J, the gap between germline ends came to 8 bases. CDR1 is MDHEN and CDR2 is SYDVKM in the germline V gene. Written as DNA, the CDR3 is TGTGCCAGCAGTTTTGGGACACACACCGGGGAGCTGTTTTTT. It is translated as CASSFGTHTGELFF.

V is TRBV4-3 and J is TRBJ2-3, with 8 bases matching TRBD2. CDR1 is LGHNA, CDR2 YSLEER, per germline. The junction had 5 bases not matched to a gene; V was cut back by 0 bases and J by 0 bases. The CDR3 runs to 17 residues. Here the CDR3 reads CASSQDLAGGSTDTQYF. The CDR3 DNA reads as TGCGCCAGCAGCCAAGATCTGGCGGGGGGAAGCACAGATACGCAGTATTTT.

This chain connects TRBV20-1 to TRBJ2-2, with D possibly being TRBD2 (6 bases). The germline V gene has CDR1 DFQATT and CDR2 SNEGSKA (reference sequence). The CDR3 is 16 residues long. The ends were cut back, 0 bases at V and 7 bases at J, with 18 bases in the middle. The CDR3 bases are TGCAGTGCTAGAGACTCCGCGGCGGGGCAAATCGGGGAGCTGTTTTTT. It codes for CSARDSAAGQIGELFF.

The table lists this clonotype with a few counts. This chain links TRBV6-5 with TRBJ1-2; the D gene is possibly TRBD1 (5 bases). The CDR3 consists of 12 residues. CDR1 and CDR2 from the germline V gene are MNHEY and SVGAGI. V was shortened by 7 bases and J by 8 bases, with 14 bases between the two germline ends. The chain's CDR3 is CASMIGGGGYTF. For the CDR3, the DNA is TGTGCCAGCATGATCGGGGGAGGCGGCTACACCTTC.

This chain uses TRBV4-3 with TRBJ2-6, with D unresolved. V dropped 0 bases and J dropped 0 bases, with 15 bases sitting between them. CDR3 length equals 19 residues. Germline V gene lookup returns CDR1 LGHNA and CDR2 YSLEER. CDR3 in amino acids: CASSQDIQGLSSGANVLTF. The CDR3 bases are TGCGCCAGCAGCCAAGATATTCAAGGCCTTAGCTCTGGGGCCAACGTCCTGACTTTC.

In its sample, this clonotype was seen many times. DNA of the CDR3: TGTGCCAGTAGTATTCCCACCCTCGGGTGGACCGGGGAGCTGTTTTTT. Amino acids: CASSIPTLGWTGELFF. V usage is TRBV19 and J usage is TRBJ2-2; unclear D gene. With 3 bases removed from V and 5 bases from J, the gap between germline ends came to 16 bases. The CDR3 is made up of 16 amino acids. Germline values: CDR1 LNHDA, CDR2 SQIVND (reference sequence).

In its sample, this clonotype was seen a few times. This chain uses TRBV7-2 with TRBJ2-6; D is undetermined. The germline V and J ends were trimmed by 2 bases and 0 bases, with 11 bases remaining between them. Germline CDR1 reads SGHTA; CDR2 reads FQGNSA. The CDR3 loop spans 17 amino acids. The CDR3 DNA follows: TGTGCCAGCAGCTTAAATTCACCCAGCTCTGGGGCCAACGTCCTGACTTTC. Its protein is CASSLNSPSSGANVLTF.

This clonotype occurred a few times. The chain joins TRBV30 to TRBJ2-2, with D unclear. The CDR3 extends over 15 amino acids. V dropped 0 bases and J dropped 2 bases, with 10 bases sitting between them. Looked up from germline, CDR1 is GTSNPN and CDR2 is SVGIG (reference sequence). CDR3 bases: TGTGCCTGGAGTGTACGTAAGGGCAACACCGGGGAGCTGTTTTTT. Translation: CAWSVRKGNTGELFF.

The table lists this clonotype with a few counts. CDR3 sequence: CASSSQAPYEQYF. DNA for the CDR3: TGTGCCAGCAGCTCACAGGCGCCCTACGAGCAGTACTTC. The V call is TRBV12-3 or TRBV12-4, the J call TRBJ2-7, with D maybe TRBD1 (5 bases). The CDR3 covers 13 residues. V was cut by 6 bases and J by 2 bases, with 11 bases left in between.

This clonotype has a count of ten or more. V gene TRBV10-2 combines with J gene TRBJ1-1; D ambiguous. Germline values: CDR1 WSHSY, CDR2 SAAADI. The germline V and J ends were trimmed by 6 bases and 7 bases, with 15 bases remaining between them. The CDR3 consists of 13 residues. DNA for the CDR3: TGCGCCAGCAGGCCCCTACCTCTAGATGAAGCTTTCTTT. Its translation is CASRPLPLDEAFF.

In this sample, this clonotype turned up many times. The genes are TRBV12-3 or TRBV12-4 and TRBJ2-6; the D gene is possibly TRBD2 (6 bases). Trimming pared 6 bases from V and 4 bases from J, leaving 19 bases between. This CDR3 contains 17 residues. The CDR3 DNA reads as TGTGCCAGCAGGGAGGGTCTCCCCCCTCTGGGGGCCAACGTCCTGACTTTC. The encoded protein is CASREGLPPLGANVLTF.

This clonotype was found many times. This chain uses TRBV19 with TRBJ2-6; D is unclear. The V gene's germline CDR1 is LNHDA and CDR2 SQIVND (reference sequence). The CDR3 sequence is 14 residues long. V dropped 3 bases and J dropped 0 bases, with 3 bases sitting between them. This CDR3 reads CASSIRSGANVLTF. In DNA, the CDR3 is TGTGCCAGTAGTATCCGCTCTGGGGCCAACGTCCTGACTTTC.

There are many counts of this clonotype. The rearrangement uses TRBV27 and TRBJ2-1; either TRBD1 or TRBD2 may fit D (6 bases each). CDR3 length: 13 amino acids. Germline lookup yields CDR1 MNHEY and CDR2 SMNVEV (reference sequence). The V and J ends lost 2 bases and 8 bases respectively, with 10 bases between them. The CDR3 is CASSLVGGYEQFF. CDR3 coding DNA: TGTGCCAGCAGTTTAGTAGGGGGGTATGAGCAGTTCTTC.

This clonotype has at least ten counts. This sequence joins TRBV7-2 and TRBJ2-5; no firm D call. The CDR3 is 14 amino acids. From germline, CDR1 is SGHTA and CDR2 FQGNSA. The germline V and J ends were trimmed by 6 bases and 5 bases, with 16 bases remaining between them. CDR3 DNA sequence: TGTGCCAGCAGTAGATCTCGGTCCTTGGAGACCCAGTACTTC. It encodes CASSRSRSLETQYF.

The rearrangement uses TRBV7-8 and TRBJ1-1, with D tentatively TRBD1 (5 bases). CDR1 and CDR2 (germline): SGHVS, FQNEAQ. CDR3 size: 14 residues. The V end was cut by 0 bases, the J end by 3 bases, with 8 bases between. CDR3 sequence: CASSLASGYTEAFF. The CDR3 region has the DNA TGTGCCAGCAGCTTAGCGTCAGGGTACACTGAAGCTTTCTTT.

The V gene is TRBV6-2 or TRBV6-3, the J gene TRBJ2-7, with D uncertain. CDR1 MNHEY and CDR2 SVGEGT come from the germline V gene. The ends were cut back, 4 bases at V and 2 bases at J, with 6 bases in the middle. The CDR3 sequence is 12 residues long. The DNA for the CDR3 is TGTGCCAGCAGTTCATACGCCTACGAGCAGTACTTC. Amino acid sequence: CASSSYAYEQYF.